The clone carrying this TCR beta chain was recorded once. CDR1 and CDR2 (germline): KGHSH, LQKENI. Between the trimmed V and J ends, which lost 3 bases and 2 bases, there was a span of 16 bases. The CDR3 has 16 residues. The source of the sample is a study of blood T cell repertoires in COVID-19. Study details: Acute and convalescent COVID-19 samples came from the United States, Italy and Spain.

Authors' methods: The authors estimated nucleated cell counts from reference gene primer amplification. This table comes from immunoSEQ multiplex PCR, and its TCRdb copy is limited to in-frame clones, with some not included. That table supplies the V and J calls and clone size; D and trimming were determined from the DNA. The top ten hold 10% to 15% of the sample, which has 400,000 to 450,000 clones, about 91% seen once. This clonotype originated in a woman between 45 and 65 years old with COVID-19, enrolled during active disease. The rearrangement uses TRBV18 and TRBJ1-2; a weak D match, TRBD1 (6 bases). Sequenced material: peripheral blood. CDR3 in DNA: TGTGCCAGCTCACCTCAACCCCGACAGGAGAACTATGGCTACACCTTC. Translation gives CASSPQPRQENYGYTF.